This entry concerns a single TCR beta chain. Its antigen remains unknown. The data derive from a study of CD8+ T cells in alopecia areata. Turning to the study itself: Oral tofacitinib (5 to 10 mg twice daily) was administered to treated patients. Among treated patients, severity was scored by affected scalp area percentage.

Regarding the study as a whole: In scalp and blood during tofacitinib, many expanded lesional clones persisted.

cDNA reverse transcribed from extracted RNA served as the sequencing template. Some clones are missing from TCRdb's copy, which holds only in-frame ones; the method was immunoSEQ multiplex PCR. The data contain 180,000 or so clones, less than 75% of them seen just once; the ten biggest clones take up around 15%. Treatment: oral pan-JAK inhibitor, 5-10 mg twice daily. The sequence was obtained from a human donor with alopecia areata. This specimen was CD4+ T cells sorted from blood, taken between weeks 55 and 65, from a patient treated with tofacitinib.

CDR3 protein: CSVEGGQGYEQYF. The CDR3 coding sequence is TGCAGCGTTGAAGGGGGTCAGGGCTACGAGCAGTACTTC. This sequence joins TRBV29-1 and TRBJ2-7; possible D gene TRBD1, 5 bases. CDR3 length: 13 residues. CDR1 is SQVTM and CDR2 is ANQGSEA in the germline V gene. The V gene lost 1 base and the J gene lost 3 bases, with 10 bases spanning the gap.